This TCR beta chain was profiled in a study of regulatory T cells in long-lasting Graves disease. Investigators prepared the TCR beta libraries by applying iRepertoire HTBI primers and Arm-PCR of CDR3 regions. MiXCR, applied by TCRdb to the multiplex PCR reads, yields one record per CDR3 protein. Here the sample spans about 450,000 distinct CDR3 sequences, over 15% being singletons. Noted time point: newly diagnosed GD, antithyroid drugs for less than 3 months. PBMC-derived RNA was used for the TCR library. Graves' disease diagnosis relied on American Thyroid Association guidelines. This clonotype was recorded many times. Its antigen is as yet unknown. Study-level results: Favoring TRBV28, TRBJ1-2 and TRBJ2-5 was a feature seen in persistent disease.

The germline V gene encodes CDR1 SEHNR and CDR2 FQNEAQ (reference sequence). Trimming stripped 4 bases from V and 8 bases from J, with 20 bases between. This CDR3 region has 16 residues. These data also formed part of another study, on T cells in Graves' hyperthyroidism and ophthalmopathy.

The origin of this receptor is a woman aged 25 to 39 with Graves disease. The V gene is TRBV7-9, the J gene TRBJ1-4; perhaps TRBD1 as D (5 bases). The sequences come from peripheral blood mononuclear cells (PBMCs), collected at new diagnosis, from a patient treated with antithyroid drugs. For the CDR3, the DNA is TGTGCCAGCAGCTCCCCCTTGGGACGCGGTGCCGAAAAACTGTTTTTT. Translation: CASSSPLGRGAEKLFF. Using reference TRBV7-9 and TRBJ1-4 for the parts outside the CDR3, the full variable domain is DTGVSQNPRHKITKRGQNVTFRCDPISEHNRLYWYRQTLGQGPEFLTYFQNEAQLEKSRLLSDRFSAERPKGSFSTLEIQRTEQGDSAMYLCASSSPLGRGAEKLFFGSGTQLSVL.